This TCR beta chain derives from a study of blood T cell repertoires in COVID-19. Study context: COVID-19 samples, acute and convalescent, were from the United States, Italy and Spain. The cDNA or gDNA used as material had been derived from T cells, B-cell-depleted T cells, or PBMCs.

Under the authors' procedure: It was from reference gene primer amplification that nucleated cell counts were estimated. Only in-frame clones appear in the TCRdb table, and some are missing; sequencing was by immunoSEQ multiplex PCR. V and J calls and clone size come straight from that table; D and trimming were deduced from the DNA. The repertoire has tens of thousands of clones, roughly 90% of them found once; the top ten carry about 4%. The CDR3 length is 15 residues. Germline V CDR1 and CDR2: LNHNV, YYDKDF (reference sequence). The J segment lost 2 bases and the V segment lost 4 bases, leaving 5 bases of the junction unmatched.

This rearrangement joins TRBV15 to TRBJ1-3; 7 nucleotides agree with TRBD1. This receptor was identified in a man aged 65-85 years with acute or convalescent COVID-19. Sequencing used peripheral blood. The CDR3 nucleotides read TGTGCCACCAGCAACCTACAGGGGCCTGGAAACACCATATATTTT. Translating it yields CATSNLQGPGNTIYF.